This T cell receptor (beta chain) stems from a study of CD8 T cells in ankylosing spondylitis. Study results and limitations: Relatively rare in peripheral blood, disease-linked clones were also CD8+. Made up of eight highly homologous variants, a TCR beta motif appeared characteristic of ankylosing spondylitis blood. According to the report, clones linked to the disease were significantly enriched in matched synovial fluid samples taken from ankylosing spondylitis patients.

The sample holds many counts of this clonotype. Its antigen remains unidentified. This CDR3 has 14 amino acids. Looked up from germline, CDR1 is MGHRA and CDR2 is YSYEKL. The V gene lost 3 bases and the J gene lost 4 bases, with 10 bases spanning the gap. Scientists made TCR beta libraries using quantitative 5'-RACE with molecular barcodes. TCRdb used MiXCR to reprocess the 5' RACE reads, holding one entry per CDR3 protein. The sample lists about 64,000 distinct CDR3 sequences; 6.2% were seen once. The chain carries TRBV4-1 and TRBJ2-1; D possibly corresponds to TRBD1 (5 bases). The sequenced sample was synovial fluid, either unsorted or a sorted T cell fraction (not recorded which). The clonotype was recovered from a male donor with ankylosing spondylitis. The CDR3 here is CASSHSTGYNEQFF. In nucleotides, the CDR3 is TGCGCCAGCAGCCATTCCACAGGTTACAATGAGCAGTTCTTC.